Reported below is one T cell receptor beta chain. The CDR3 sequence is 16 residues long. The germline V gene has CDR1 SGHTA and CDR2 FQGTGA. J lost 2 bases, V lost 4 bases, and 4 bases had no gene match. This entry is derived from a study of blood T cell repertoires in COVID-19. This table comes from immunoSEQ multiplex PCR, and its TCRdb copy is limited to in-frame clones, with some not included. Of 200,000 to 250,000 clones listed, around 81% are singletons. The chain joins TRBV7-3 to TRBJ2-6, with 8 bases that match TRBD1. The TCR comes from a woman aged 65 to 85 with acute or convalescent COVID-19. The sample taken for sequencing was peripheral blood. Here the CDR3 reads CASSSQGAPGANVLTF. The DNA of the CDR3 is TGTGCCAGCAGCTCGCAGGGGGCCCCTGGGGCCAACGTCCTGACTTTC. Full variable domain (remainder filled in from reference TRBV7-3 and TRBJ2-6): GAGVSQTPSNKVTEKGKYVELRCDPISGHTALYWYRQSLGQGPEFLIYFQGTGAADDSGLPNDRFFAVRPEGSVSTLKIQRTERGDSAVYLCASSSQGAPGANVLTFGAGSRLTVL.